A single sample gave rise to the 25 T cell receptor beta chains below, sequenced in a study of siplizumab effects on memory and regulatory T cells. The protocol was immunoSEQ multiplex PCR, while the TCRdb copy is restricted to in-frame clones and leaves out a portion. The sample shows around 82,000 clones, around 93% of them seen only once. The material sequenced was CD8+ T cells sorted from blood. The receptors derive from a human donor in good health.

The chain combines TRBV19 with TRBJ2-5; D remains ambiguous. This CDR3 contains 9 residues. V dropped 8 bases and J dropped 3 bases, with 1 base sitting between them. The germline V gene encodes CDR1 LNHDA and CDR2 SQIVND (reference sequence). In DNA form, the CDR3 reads TGTGCCAGTGAAGAGACCCAGTACTTC. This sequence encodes CASEETQYF.

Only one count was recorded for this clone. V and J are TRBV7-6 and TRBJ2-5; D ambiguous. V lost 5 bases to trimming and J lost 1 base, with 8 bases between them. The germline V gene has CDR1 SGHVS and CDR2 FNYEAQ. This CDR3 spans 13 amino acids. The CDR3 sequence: CASSPPLQETQYF. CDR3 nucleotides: TGTGCCAGCAGCCCACCGCTCCAAGAGACCCAGTACTTC.

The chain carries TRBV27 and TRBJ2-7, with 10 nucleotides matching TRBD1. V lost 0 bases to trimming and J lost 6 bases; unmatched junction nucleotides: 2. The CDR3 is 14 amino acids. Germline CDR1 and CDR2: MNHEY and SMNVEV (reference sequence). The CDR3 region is CASSLSGTGVEQYF. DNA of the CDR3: TGTGCCAGCAGTTTATCCGGGACAGGGGTCGAGCAGTACTTC.

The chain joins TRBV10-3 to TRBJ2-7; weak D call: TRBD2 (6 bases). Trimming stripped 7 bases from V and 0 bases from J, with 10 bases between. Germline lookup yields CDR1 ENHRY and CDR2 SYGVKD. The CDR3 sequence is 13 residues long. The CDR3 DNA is TGTGCCATCACCCGGGACTTCTCCTACGAGCAGTACTTC. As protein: CAITRDFSYEQYF.

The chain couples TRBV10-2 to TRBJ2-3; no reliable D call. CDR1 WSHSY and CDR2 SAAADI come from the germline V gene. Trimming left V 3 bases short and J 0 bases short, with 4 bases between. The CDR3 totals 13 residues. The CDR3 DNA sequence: TGCGCCAGCAGTGATTTCAGCACAGATACGCAGTATTTT. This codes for CASSDFSTDTQYF.

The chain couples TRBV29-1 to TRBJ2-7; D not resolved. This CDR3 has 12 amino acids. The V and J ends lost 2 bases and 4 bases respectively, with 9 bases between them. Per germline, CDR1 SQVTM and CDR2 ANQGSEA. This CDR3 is CSVELQAYEQYF. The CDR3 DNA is TGCAGCGTTGAATTGCAGGCTTACGAGCAGTACTTC.

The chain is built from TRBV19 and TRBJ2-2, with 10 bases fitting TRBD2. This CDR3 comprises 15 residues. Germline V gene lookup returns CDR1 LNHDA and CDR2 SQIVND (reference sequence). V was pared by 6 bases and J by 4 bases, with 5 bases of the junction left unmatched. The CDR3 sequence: CASRTLAGSTGELFF. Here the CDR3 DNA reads TGTGCCAGTAGGACACTAGCGGGATCCACCGGGGAGCTGTTTTTT.

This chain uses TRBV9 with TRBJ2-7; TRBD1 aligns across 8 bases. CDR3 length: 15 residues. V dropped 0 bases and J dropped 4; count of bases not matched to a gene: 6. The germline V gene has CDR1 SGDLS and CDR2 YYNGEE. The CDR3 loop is CASSVGQGAGYEQYF. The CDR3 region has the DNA TGTGCCAGCAGCGTAGGGCAGGGGGCGGGTTACGAGCAGTACTTC.

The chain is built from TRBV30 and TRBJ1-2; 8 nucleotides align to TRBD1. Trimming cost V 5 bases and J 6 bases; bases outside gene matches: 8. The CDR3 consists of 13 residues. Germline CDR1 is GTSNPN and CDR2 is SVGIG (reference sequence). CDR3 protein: CAWDGRGRDGYTF. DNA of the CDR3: TGTGCCTGGGATGGCAGGGGGCGGGATGGCTACACCTTC.

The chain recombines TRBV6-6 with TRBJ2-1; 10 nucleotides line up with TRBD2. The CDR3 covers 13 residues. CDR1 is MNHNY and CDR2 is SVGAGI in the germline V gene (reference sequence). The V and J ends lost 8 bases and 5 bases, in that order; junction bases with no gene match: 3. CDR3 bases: TGTGCCAGCCTAGGACTAGCGGACAATGAGCAGTTCTTC. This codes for CASLGLADNEQFF.

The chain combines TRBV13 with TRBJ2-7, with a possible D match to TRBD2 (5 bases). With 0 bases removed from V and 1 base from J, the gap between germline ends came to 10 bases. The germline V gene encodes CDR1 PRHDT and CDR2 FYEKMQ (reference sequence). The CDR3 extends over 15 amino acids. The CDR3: CASSLGLGESYEQYF. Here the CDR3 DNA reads TGTGCCAGCAGCTTAGGCCTCGGGGAGTCCTACGAGCAGTACTTC.

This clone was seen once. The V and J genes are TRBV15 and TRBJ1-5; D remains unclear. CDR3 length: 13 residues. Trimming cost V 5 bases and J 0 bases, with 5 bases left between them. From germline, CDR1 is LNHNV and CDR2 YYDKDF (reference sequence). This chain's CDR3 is CATSPFSNQPQHF. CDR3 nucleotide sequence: TGTGCCACCAGCCCCTTTAGCAATCAGCCCCAGCATTTT.

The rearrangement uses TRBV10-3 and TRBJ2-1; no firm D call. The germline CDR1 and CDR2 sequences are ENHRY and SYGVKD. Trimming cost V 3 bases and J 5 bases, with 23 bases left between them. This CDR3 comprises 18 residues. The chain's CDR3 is CAISDPIKTQRGDNEQFF. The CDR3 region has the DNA TGTGCCATCAGTGACCCCATCAAGACTCAACGCGGAGACAATGAGCAGTTCTTC.

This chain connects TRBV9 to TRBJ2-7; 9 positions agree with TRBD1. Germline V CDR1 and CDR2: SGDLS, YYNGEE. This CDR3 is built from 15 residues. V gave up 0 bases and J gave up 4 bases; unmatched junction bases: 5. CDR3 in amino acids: CASSVGRQGVYEQYF. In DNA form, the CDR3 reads TGTGCCAGCAGCGTAGGGAGACAGGGGGTATACGAGCAGTACTTC.

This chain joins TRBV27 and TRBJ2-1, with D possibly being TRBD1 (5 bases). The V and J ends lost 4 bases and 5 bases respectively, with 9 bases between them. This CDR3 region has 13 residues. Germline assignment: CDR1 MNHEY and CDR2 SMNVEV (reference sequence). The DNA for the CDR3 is TGTGCCAGCAGTTATGACAGCGACAATGAGCAGTTCTTC. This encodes CASSYDSDNEQFF.

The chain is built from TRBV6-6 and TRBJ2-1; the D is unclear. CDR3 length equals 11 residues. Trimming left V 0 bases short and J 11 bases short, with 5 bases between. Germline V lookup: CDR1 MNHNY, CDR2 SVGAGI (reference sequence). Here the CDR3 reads CASSYSQKQFF. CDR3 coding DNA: TGTGCCAGCAGTTACTCGCAGAAGCAGTTCTTC.

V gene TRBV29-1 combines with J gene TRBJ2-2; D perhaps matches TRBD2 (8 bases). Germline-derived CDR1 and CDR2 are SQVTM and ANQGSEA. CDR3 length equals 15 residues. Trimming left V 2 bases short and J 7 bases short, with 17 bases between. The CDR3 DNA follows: TGCAGCGTTGAAACCCCCGGGAGGGGGCGCGGGGAGCTGTTTTTT. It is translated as CSVETPGRGRGELFF.

Written as DNA, the CDR3 is TGTGCCAGCAGTTTATCGGGCGGGGGAGGGTGGACCCAGTACTTC. As protein: CASSLSGGGGWTQYF. The genes are TRBV27 and TRBJ2-5; the match to TRBD2 covers 7 bases. Germline trimming cut 0 bases from V and 7 bases from J; bases unmatched to any gene: 8. The CDR3 runs to 15 residues. CDR1 is MNHEY, CDR2 SMNVEV, per germline (reference sequence).

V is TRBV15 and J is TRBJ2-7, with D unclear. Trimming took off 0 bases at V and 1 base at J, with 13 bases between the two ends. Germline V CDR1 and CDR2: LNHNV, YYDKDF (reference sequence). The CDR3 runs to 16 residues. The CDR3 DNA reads TGTGCCACCAGCAGAGATCAAGGTGTCAGTTCCTACGAGCAGTACTTC. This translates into CATSRDQGVSSYEQYF. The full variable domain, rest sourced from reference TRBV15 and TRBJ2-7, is DAMVIQNPRYQVTQFGKPVTLSCSQTLNHNVMYWYQQKSSQAPKLLFHYYDKDFNNEADTPDNFQSRRPNTSFCFLDIRSPGLGDTAMYLCATSRDQGVSSYEQYFGPGTRLTVT.

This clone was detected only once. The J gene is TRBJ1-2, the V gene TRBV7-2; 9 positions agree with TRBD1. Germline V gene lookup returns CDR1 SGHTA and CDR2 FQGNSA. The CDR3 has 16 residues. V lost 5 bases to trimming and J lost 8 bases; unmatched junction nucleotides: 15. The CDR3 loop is CASSPILGQGLGGYTF. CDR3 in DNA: TGTGCCAGCAGCCCCATATTAGGACAGGGGCTTGGGGGCTACACCTTC.

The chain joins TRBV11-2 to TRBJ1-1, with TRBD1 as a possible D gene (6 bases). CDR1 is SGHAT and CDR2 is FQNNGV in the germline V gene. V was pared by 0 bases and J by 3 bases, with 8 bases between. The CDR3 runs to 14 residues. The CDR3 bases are TGTGCCAGCAGCTTAGAAAGGGGGGACACTGAAGCTTTCTTT. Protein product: CASSLERGDTEAFF.

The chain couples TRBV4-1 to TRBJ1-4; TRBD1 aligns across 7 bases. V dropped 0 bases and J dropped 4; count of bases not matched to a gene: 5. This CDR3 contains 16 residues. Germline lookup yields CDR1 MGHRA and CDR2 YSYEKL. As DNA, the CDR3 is TGCGCCAGCAGCCAAGATCCTGGGACAGATAATGAAAAACTGTTTTTT. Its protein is CASSQDPGTDNEKLFF.

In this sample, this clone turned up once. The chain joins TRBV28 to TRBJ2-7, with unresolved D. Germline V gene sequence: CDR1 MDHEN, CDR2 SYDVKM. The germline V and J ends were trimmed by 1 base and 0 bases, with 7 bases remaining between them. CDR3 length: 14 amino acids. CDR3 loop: CASSLFRSSYEQYF. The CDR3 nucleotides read TGTGCCAGCAGTTTATTCCGTAGCTCCTACGAGCAGTACTTC.

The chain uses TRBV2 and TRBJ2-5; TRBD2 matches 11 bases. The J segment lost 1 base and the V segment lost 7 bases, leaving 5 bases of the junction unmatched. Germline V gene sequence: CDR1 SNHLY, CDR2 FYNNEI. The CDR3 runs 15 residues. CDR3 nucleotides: TGTGCCAGCAACTTAGCGGGGGGGTTCCAAGAGACCCAGTACTTC. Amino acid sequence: CASNLAGGFQETQYF.

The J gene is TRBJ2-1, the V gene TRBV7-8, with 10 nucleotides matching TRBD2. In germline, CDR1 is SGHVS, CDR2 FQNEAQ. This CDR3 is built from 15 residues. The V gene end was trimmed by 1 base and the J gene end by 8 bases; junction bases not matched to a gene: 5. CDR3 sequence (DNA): TGTGCCAGCAGCTTAGTTTCTAGCGGGGGAGATGAGCAGTTCTTC. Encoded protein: CASSLVSSGGDEQFF. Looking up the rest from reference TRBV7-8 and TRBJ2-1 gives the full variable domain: GAGVSQSPRYKVAKRGQDVALRCDPISGHVSLFWYQQALGQGPEFLTYFQNEAQLDKSGLPSDRFFAERPEGSVSTLKIQRTQQEDSAVYLCASSLVSSGGDEQFFGPGTRLTVL.